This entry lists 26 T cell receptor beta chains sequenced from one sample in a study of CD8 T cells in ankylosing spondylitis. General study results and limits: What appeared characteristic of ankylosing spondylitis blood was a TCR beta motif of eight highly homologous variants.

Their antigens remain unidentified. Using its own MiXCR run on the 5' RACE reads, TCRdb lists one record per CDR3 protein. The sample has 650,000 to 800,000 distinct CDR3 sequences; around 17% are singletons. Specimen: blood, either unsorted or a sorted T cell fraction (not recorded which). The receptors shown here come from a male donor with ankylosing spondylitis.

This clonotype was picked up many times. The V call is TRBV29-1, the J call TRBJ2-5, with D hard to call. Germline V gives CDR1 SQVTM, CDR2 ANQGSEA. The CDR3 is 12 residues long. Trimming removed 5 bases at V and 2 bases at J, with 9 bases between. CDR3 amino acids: CSVKRDQETQYF. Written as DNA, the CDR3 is TGCAGCGTTAAACGAGATCAAGAGACCCAGTACTTC.

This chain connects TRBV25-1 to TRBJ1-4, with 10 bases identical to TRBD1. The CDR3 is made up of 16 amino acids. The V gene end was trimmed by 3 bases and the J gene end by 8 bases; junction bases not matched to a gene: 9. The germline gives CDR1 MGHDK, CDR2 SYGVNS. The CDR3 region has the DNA TGTGCCAGCAGTGATCCGAGACAGGGGGCCTTAGAAAAACTGTTTTTT. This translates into CASSDPRQGALEKLFF.

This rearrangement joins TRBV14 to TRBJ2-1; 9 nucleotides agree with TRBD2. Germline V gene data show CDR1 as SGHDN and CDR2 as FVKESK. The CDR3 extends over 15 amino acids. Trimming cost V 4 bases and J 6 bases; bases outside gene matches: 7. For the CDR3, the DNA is TGTGCCAGCAGCCCCCCGGGACTAGCACCCAATGAGCAGTTCTTC. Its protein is CASSPPGLAPNEQFF.

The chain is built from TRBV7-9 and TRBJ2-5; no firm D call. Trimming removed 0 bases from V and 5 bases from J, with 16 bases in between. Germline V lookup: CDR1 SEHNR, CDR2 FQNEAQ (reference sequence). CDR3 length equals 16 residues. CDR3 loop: CASSLALPTPGETQYF. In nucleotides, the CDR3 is TGTGCCAGCAGCTTAGCGCTTCCTACCCCTGGCGAGACCCAGTACTTC.

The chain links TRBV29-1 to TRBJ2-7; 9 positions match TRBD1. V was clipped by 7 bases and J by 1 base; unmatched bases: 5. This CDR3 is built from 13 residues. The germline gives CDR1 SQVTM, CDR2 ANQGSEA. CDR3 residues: CSAGTGTSYEQYF. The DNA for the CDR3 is TGCAGCGCCGGGACAGGGACGTCCTACGAGCAGTACTTC.

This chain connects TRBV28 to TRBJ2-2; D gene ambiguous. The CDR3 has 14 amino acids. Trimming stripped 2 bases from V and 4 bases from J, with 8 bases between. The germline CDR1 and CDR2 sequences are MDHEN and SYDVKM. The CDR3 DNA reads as TGTGCCAGCAGTTTAGGGGTTGGCACCGGGGAGCTGTTTTTT. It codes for CASSLGVGTGELFF.

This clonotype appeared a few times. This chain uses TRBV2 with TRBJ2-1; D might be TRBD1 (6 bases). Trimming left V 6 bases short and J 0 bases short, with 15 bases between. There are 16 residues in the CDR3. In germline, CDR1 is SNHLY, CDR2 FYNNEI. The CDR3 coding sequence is TGTGCCAGCAGGCGATCCGGGACAAACTCCTACAATGAGCAGTTCTTC. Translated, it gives CASRRSGTNSYNEQFF. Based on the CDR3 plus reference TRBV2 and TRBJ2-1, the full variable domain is EPEVTQTPSHQVTQMGQEVILRCVPISNHLYFYWYRQILGQKVEFLVSFYNNEISEKSEIFDDQFSVERPDGSNFTLKIRSTKLEDSAMYFCASRRSGTNSYNEQFFGPGTRLTVL.

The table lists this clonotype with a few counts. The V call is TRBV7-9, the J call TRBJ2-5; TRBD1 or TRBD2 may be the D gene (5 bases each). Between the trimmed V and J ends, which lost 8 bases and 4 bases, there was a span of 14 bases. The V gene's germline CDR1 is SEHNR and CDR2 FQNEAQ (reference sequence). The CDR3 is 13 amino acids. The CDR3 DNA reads TGTGCCAGCGGAAGTGTTGGGGGAGAGACCCAGTACTTC. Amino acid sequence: CASGSVGGETQYF.

The CDR3 DNA reads TGTGCCAGCAATCGGGGGTGGTTTGATGAGCAGTTCTTC. Residues: CASNRGWFDEQFF. The V gene is TRBV12-3 or TRBV12-4, the J gene TRBJ2-1; the D gene is possibly TRBD2 (6 bases). CDR3 length: 13 amino acids. With 7 bases removed from V and 8 bases from J, the gap between germline ends came to 15 bases.

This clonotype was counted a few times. In DNA, the CDR3 is TGCAGCGTCAATAAGCGGGGAACCTACGAGCAGTACTTC. It codes for CSVNKRGTYEQYF. The chain joins TRBV29-1 to TRBJ2-7, with 7 bases matching TRBD2. With 6 bases clipped from V and 2 bases from J, the junction kept 7 bases outside the gene matches. This CDR3 is 13 amino acids long. CDR1 and CDR2 from the germline V gene are SQVTM and ANQGSEA.

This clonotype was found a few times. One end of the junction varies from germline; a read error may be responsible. The CDR3 nucleotides are TGTGCCAGCAGCTTAAATGACGTGCAGTCATTT. Translating it yields CASSLNDVQSF. This rearrangement joins TRBV7-9 to TRBJ1-4, with D unclear. The CDR3 covers 11 residues. Germline assignment: CDR1 SEHNR and CDR2 FQNEAQ (reference sequence).

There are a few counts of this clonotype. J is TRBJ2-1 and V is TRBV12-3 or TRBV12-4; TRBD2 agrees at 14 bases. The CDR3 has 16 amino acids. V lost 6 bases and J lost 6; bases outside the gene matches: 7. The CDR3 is CASSNIGLAGGNEQFF. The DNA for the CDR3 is TGTGCCAGCAGCAATATCGGACTAGCGGGAGGCAATGAGCAGTTCTTC.

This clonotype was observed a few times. The CDR3 DNA reads as TGCAGTGCTAGGTCTGGGTCGCAATCGAACACTGAAGCTTTCTTT. Its protein is CSARSGSQSNTEAFF. V gene TRBV20-1 combines with J gene TRBJ1-1, with D hard to call. CDR1 DFQATT and CDR2 SNEGSKA come from the germline V gene (reference sequence). CDR3 length: 15 amino acids. V lost 3 bases to trimming and J lost 1 base, with 15 bases between them.

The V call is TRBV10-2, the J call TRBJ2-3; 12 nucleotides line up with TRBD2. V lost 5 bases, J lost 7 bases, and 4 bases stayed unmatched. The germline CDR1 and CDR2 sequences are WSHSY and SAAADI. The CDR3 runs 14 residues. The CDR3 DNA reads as TGCGCCAGCAGTCTAGCGGGAGGGCCAAATACGCAGTATTTT. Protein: CASSLAGGPNTQYF.

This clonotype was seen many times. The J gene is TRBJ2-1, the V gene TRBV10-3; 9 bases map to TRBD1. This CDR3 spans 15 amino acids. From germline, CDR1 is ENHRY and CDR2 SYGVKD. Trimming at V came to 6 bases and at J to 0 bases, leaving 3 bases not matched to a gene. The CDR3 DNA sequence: TGTGCCATCAGGGTGACAGGGGGCTCCTACAATGAGCAGTTCTTC. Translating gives CAIRVTGGSYNEQFF.

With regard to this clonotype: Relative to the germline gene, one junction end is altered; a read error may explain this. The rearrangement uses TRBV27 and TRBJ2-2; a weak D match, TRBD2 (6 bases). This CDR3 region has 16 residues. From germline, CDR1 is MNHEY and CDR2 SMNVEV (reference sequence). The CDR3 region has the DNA TGTGCCTGCAGTTTATATGGGGACTTGAACACCGGGGAGCTGTTTTTT. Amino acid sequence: CACSLYGDLNTGELFF.

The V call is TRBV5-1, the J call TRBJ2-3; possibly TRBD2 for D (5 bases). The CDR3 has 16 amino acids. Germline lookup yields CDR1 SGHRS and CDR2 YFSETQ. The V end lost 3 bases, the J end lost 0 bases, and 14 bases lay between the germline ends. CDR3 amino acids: CASSSKTGYSTDTQYF. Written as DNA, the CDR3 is TGCGCCAGCAGCTCAAAAACGGGATATAGCACAGATACGCAGTATTTT.

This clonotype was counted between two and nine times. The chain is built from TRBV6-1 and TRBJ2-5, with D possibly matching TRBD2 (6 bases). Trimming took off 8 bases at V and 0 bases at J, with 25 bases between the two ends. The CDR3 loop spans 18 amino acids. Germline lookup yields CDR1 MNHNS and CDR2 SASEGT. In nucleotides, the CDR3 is TGTGCCAGCCGCGGGGTCTACCTACTCACCCTGTACCAAGAGACCCAGTACTTC. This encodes CASRGVYLLTLYQETQYF.

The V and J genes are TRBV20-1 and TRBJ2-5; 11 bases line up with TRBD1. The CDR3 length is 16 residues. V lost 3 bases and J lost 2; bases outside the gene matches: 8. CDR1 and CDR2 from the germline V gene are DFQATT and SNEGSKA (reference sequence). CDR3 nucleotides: TGCAGTGCTAGTGGGGCGGGACAGGGGGTTCAAGAGACCCAGTACTTC. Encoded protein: CSASGAGQGVQETQYF.

As DNA, the CDR3 is TGTGCCAGCAGCTCCCTGGGGACTAGCGCAGATACGCAGTATTTT. It encodes CASSSLGTSADTQYF. The chain recombines TRBV5-4 with TRBJ2-3; TRBD2 matches at 10 bases. CDR1 is SGHNT, CDR2 YYREEE, per germline (reference sequence). The J segment lost 4 bases and the V segment lost 3 bases, leaving 5 bases of the junction unmatched. There are 15 residues in the CDR3. Full variable domain (missing parts from reference TRBV5-4 and TRBJ2-3): ETGVTQSPTHLIKTRGQQVTLRCSSQSGHNTVSWYQQALGQGPQFIFQYYREEENGRGNFPPRFSGLQFPNYSSELNVNALELDDSALYLCASSSLGTSADTQYFGPGTRLTVL.

CDR3 nucleotide sequence: TGTGCCAGCACCGGGACAGTAGATTCACCCCTCCACTTT. This sequence encodes CASTGTVDSPLHF. The rearrangement uses TRBV28 and TRBJ1-6, with 7 bases lining up with TRBD1. CDR1 MDHEN and CDR2 SYDVKM come from the germline V gene. The V gene end was trimmed by 7 bases and the J gene end by 8 bases; junction bases not matched to a gene: 5. The CDR3 loop spans 13 amino acids. Using reference TRBV28 and TRBJ1-6 for the parts outside the CDR3, the full variable domain is DVKVTQSSRYLVKRTGEKVFLECVQDMDHENMFWYRQDPGLGLRLIYFSYDVKMKEKGDIPEGYSVSREKKERFSLILESASTNQTSMYLCASTGTVDSPLHFGNGTRLTVT.

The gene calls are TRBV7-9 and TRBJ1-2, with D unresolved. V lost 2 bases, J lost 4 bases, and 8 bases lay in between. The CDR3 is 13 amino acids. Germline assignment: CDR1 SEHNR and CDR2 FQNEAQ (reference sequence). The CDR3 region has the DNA TGTGCCAGCAGCTTACTGTCCTTCTATGGCTACACCTTC. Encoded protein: CASSLLSFYGYTF.

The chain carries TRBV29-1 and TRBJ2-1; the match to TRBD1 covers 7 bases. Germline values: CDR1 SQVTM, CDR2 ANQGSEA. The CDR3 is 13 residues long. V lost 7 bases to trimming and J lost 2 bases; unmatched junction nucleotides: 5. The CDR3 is CSGTGLTYNEQFF. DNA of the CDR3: TGCAGCGGGACAGGTCTAACCTACAATGAGCAGTTCTTC.

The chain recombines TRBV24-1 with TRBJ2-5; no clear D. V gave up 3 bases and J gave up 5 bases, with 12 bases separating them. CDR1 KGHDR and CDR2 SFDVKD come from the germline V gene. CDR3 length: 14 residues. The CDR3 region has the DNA TGTGCCACCAGTGATCCGGCTGGTGGGGAGACCCAGTACTTC. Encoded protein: CATSDPAGGETQYF.

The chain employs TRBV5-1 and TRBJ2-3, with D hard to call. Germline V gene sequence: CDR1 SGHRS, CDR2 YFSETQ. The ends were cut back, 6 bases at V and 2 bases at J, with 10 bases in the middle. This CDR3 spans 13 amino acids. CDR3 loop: CASMYEYTDTQYF. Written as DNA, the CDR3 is TGCGCCAGCATGTATGAGTACACAGATACGCAGTATTTT.

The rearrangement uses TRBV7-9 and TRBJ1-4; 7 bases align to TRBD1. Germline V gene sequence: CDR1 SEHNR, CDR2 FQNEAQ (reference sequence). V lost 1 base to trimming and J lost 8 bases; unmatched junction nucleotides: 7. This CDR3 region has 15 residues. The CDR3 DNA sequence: TGTGCCAGCAGCTTAGGGAACAGGGGCATGGAAAAACTGTTTTTT. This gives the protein CASSLGNRGMEKLFF.